The clone carrying this TCR beta chain was seen more than once but under ten times. Its antigen is not identified. Addition of a universal primer site occurred through template switching, and cDNA carried unique molecular identifiers. TCRdb re-derived calls from the 5' RACE reads in MiXCR, one entry per CDR3 protein. In the table there are about 470,000 distinct CDR3 sequences, 20% to 25% of which are singletons. These data come from a study of identical twins. General study findings and limits: For monozygotic twins, models underestimated out-of-frame TCR alpha sharing.

This CDR3 has 13 amino acids. Germline CDR1 KGHSH, CDR2 LQKENI. Trimming cost V 1 base and J 4 bases, with 4 bases left between them. The same sample was also studied in work on T cells expressing NK-cell markers.

Material for sequencing was CD4+ T cells sorted from blood. This TCR was recovered from a woman aged 18-29 years in good health. This chain connects TRBV18 to TRBJ2-2; D uncertain. For the CDR3, the DNA is TGTGCCAGCTCACCACAAAGCACCGGGGAGCTGTTTTTT. This gives the protein CASSPQSTGELFF.